Following are 18 T cell receptor beta chains from one sample sequenced in a study of blood T cell repertoires in COVID-19. Method: immunoSEQ multiplex PCR; TCRdb's copy keeps in-frame clones and lacks some. The sample contains roughly 150,000 clones, approximately 80% of which appear only once. Material: peripheral blood. Every receptor here comes from a human donor in a cohort sampled during active COVID-19.

V is TRBV6-6 and J is TRBJ1-2; D is undetermined. Trimming stripped 6 bases from V and 3 bases from J, with 2 bases between. CDR1 MNHNY and CDR2 SVGAGI come from the germline V gene (reference sequence). This CDR3 is built from 10 residues. The CDR3 sequence is CASSDYGYTF. The CDR3, as DNA: TGTGCCAGCAGCGACTATGGCTACACCTTC.

This clone appeared a few times. The genes are TRBV11-2 and TRBJ1-1; 7 bases line up with TRBD1. With 0 bases clipped from V and 4 bases from J, the junction kept 8 bases outside the gene matches. This CDR3 contains 16 residues. Germline CDR1 reads SGHAT; CDR2 reads FQNNGV. The CDR3 nucleotides are TGTGCCAGCAGCTTAGACACAGGGGCCTGGACCACTGAAGCTTTCTTT. Protein product: CASSLDTGAWTTEAFF.

In nucleotides, the CDR3 is TGTGCCAGCAGTTTAGTACAGGGTTACGAGCAGTACTTC. The encoded protein is CASSLVQGYEQYF. V usage is TRBV12-3 or TRBV12-4 and J usage is TRBJ2-7; possible D gene TRBD1, 6 bases. V dropped 1 base and J dropped 4 bases, with 8 bases sitting between them. CDR3 length: 13 residues.

The gene calls are TRBV6-5 and TRBJ1-1; tentative D call: TRBD1 (6 bases). The CDR3 extends over 15 amino acids. The germline CDR1 and CDR2 sequences are MNHEY and SVGAGI. Trimming took 2 bases from V and 0 from J, leaving 10 bases between them. The CDR3 reads CASSYRQVLNTEAFF. The CDR3, as DNA: TGTGCCAGCAGTTACCGACAGGTTTTGAACACTGAAGCTTTCTTT.

CDR3 region: CASSPRASGYEQYF. In nucleotides, the CDR3 is TGTGCCAGCAGCCCCAGGGCTAGTGGCTACGAGCAGTACTTC. The rearrangement uses TRBV7-2 and TRBJ2-7; D might be TRBD1 (5 bases). The V end was cut by 5 bases, the J end by 3 bases, with 14 bases between. CDR3 length equals 14 residues. Germline V gene data show CDR1 as SGHTA and CDR2 as FQGNSA.

The rearrangement uses TRBV9 and TRBJ2-3; the match to TRBD2 covers 8 bases. The CDR3 spans 15 residues. The V segment lost 0 bases and the J segment 0 bases; nucleotides outside the gene matches: 0. The germline V gene has CDR1 SGDLS and CDR2 YYNGEE. The CDR3 nucleotides are TGTGCCAGCAGCGTAGCTAGCGGGAGCACAGATACGCAGTATTTT. Its translation is CASSVASGSTDTQYF.

A few counts support this clone. The V call is TRBV28, the J call TRBJ1-2; D unresolved. The V gene lost 5 bases and the J gene lost 3 bases, with 16 bases spanning the gap. CDR3 length: 15 residues. Germline CDR1 is MDHEN and CDR2 is SYDVKM. Here the CDR3 DNA reads TGTGCCAGCAGTCCCCACGTAAGCCCATACTATGGCTACACCTTC. Residues: CASSPHVSPYYGYTF.

For this clone: At one boundary the junction diverges from the germline segment, which might be a read error. This specimen includes other DNA sequences encoding the same CDR3. J is TRBJ2-7 and V is TRBV18; no clear D gene. The CDR3 totals 14 residues. The germline V gene has CDR1 KGHSH and CDR2 LQKENI. The CDR3 coding sequence is TGTGCCAGCTCACCACAGGCAAGGAGCCACGAACAGTACTTC. Translation: CASSPQARSHEQYF.

The rearrangement uses TRBV7-6 and TRBJ2-3; 11 bases align to TRBD2. Looked up from germline, CDR1 is SGHVS and CDR2 is FNYEAQ. V dropped 3 bases and J dropped 1; count of bases not matched to a gene: 0. The CDR3 totals 15 residues. CDR3 sequence reads: CASSLGLAGTDTQYF. CDR3 DNA sequence: TGTGCCAGCAGCTTGGGACTAGCGGGCACAGATACGCAGTATTTT.

This chain connects TRBV6-2 or TRBV6-3 to TRBJ2-2; 12 bases align to TRBD2. V trimming: 4 bases; J trimming: 2 bases; junction bases outside the gene matches: 8. CDR3 length: 18 amino acids. In germline, CDR1 is MNHEY, CDR2 SVGEGT. DNA of the CDR3: TGTGCCAGCAGTTCCCTGACTAGCGGGAGAGGAAACACCGGGGAGCTGTTTTTT. Translating it yields CASSSLTSGRGNTGELFF.

V is TRBV27 and J is TRBJ1-3, with D possibly being TRBD1 (5 bases). Germline assignment: CDR1 MNHEY and CDR2 SMNVEV (reference sequence). V lost 6 bases, J lost 5 bases, and 20 bases lay in between. CDR3 length equals 16 residues. CDR3 DNA: TGTGCCAGCAGCCCAAGGGGTCAGGGCGCGAGAAACACCATATATTTT. Amino acids: CASSPRGQGARNTIYF.

The count of this clone is one. The genes are TRBV5-4 and TRBJ1-1; the D is unclear. The CDR3 has 14 amino acids. The V and J ends lost 4 bases and 1 base respectively, with 11 bases between them. Germline CDR1 is SGHNT and CDR2 is YYREEE (reference sequence). The CDR3 sequence is CASSRQASNTEAFF. The CDR3 DNA follows: TGTGCCAGCAGCCGTCAGGCTTCGAACACTGAAGCTTTCTTT.

The J gene is TRBJ2-3, the V gene TRBV9, with 9 positions matching TRBD2. Germline V gives CDR1 SGDLS, CDR2 YYNGEE. The V gene end was trimmed by 2 bases and the J gene end by 6 bases; junction bases not matched to a gene: 4. This CDR3 comprises 14 residues. The CDR3 DNA sequence: TGTGCCAGCAGCGTCAGCGGGAGGATGGATACGCAGTATTTT. Encoded protein: CASSVSGRMDTQYF.

The gene calls are TRBV2 and TRBJ2-1; a possible D gene is TRBD1 (5 bases). The CDR3 is made up of 14 amino acids. From germline, CDR1 is SNHLY and CDR2 FYNNEI. V was shortened by 9 bases and J by 1 base, with 13 bases between the two germline ends. The CDR3 is CARQGVVSYNEQFF. Here the CDR3 DNA reads TGTGCCAGGCAAGGGGTAGTGTCCTACAATGAGCAGTTCTTC.

This chain links TRBV5-6 with TRBJ2-7; D possibly corresponds to TRBD2 (6 bases). The CDR3 is made up of 13 amino acids. Trimming shortened V by 1 base and J by 5 bases, and 10 bases separated the two germline ends. Germline V gives CDR1 SGHDT, CDR2 YYEEEE. The CDR3 region is CASSLWRAHEQYF. CDR3 DNA sequence: TGTGCCAGCAGCTTGTGGAGGGCCCACGAGCAGTACTTC. Full variable domain (missing parts from reference TRBV5-6 and TRBJ2-7): DAGVTQSPTHLIKTRGQQVTLRCSPKSGHDTVSWYQQALGQGPQFIFQYYEEEERQRGNFPDRFSGHQFPNYSSELNVNALLLGDSALYLCASSLWRAHEQYFGPGTRLTVT.

This clone was detected only a few times. The chain couples TRBV10-3 to TRBJ1-1; D is perhaps TRBD1 (5 bases). The CDR3 has 15 residues. Germline CDR1 is ENHRY and CDR2 is SYGVKD. V dropped 6 bases and J dropped 3 bases, with 17 bases sitting between them. This CDR3 is CAIRPLGGMDTEAFF. Here the CDR3 DNA reads TGTGCCATCAGACCCCTTGGGGGGATGGACACTGAAGCTTTCTTT.

The V gene is TRBV25-1, the J gene TRBJ2-7; 8 bases are shared with TRBD2. This CDR3 spans 15 amino acids. V shed 4 bases and J 1 base; nucleotides not matched to a gene: 6. CDR1 is MGHDK, CDR2 SYGVNS, per germline. CDR3 sequence: CASSGAGVLSYEQYF. The CDR3 region has the DNA TGTGCCAGCAGTGGAGCGGGAGTATTGTCCTACGAGCAGTACTTC.

V and J are TRBV6-6 and TRBJ1-1; D may be TRBD1 (6 bases). The V and J ends lost 6 bases and 7 bases respectively, with 12 bases between them. CDR3 length: 12 residues. From germline, CDR1 is MNHNY and CDR2 SVGAGI (reference sequence). CDR3 sequence: CASRTQGFEAFF. The CDR3 coding sequence is TGTGCCAGCAGAACACAGGGCTTTGAAGCTTTCTTT.